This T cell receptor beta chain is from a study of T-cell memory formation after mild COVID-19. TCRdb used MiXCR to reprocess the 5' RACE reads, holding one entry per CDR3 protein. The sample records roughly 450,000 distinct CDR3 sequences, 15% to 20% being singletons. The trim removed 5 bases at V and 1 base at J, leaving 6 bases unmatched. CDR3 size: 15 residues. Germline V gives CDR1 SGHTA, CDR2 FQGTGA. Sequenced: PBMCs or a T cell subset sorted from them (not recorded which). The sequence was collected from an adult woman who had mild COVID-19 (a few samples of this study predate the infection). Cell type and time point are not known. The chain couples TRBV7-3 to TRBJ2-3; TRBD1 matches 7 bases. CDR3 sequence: CASSATGFGTDTQYF. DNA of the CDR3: TGTGCCAGCAGCGCGACAGGGTTCGGCACAGATACGCAGTATTTT.